A selection of T cell receptor beta chains follows, all from one sample in a study of cytomegalovirus exposure and HLA in healthy donors. Clones were sequenced by immunoSEQ multiplex PCR, and TCRdb holds only the in-frame ones, with some missing. The data show roughly 140,000 clones, around nine tenths seen once. Material: PBMCs. The source of these receptors is a man younger than 35 in good health and CMV-seropositive. The CDR3 runs from the conserved cysteine through the conserved F or W. A D gene is named only where the DNA matches it firmly. Clone size is stated in some rows and not others, as once, few, many or a class when expanded.

d_gene: TRBD1
v_gene: TRBV29-1
abundance: NA
j_gene: TRBJ1-2
CDR3nt: TGCAGCGTTGGACTACCACCCGGGACAGGGACCATCTATGGCTACACCTTC
CDR3aa: CSVGLPPGTGTIYGYTF

d_gene: NA
v_gene: TRBV30
abundance: NA
j_gene: TRBJ1-5
CDR3nt: TGTGCCTGGAGTTTGGCCAGTTCTGGGCCCCAGCATTTT
CDR3aa: CAWSLASSGPQHF

d_gene: NA
v_gene: TRBV5-1
abundance: NA
j_gene: TRBJ2-7
CDR3nt: TGCGCCAGCAGTATGGAGGGCCCAGTATACGAGCAGTACTTC
CDR3aa: CASSMEGPVYEQYF

d_gene: NA
v_gene: TRBV19
abundance: few
j_gene: TRBJ1-5
CDR3nt: TGTGCCAGTAGTATTTGGGAGGGTCCAAATCAGCCCCAGCATTTT
CDR3aa: CASSIWEGPNQPQHF

d_gene: TRBD1
v_gene: TRBV11-2
abundance: NA
j_gene: TRBJ2-2
CDR3nt: TGTGCCAGCAGCCCGCCCCAGGGGGACGGGGAGCTGTTTTTT
CDR3aa: CASSPPQGDGELFF

d_gene: TRBD1
v_gene: TRBV6-6
abundance: NA
j_gene: TRBJ1-5
CDR3nt: TGTGCCAGCAGTAAAGGGCAAGGGGGCTATCAGCCCCAGCATTTT
CDR3aa: CASSKGQGGYQPQHF

d_gene: NA
v_gene: TRBV5-1
abundance: NA
j_gene: TRBJ2-6
CDR3nt: TGCGCCAGCAGCTTGGCCGGAGGGGTGGGCTCTGGGGCCAACGTCCTGACTTTC
CDR3aa: CASSLAGGVGSGANVLTF

d_gene: NA
v_gene: TRBV6-5
abundance: NA
j_gene: TRBJ1-1
CDR3nt: TGTGCCAGCAGACAACGTGGACAGATCAACACTGAAGCTTTCTTT
CDR3aa: CASRQRGQINTEAFF

d_gene: TRBD1
v_gene: TRBV9
abundance: NA
j_gene: TRBJ2-2
CDR3nt: TGTGCCAGCAGCGTAGTGGGGACAGCCACAGGGGAGCTGTTTTTT
CDR3aa: CASSVVGTATGELFF

d_gene: NA
v_gene: TRBV9
abundance: few
j_gene: TRBJ2-1
CDR3nt: TGTGCCAGCAGCGTCTCCGGGTCCAACAATGAGCAGTTCTTC
CDR3aa: CASSVSGSNNEQFF

d_gene: TRBD2
v_gene: TRBV5-1
abundance: once
j_gene: TRBJ2-1
CDR3nt: TGCGCCAGCAGCTTGGTCGCGGGGGGGAACAATGAGCAGTTCTTC
CDR3aa: CASSLVAGGNNEQFF

d_gene: NA
v_gene: TRBV9
abundance: NA
j_gene: TRBJ1-6
CDR3nt: TGTGCCAGCAGCGTAGTGGGGCCCCCTAATTCACCCCTCCACTTT
CDR3aa: CASSVVGPPNSPLHF

d_gene: TRBD1
v_gene: TRBV27
abundance: NA
j_gene: TRBJ2-7
CDR3nt: TGTGCCAGCAGTCAAATGAACAGGGGGGAAGGTGAGCAGTACTTC
CDR3aa: CASSQMNRGEGEQYF

d_gene: NA
v_gene: TRBV5-1
abundance: NA
j_gene: TRBJ2-6
CDR3nt: TGCGCCAGCAGCTTGGGAAGCGCGGTTGGGGCCAACGTCCTGACTTTC
CDR3aa: CASSLGSAVGANVLTF

d_gene: NA
v_gene: TRBV2
abundance: NA
j_gene: TRBJ2-2
CDR3nt: TGTGCCAGCTTAGGGGGGGGTAACACCGGGGAGCTGTTTTTT
CDR3aa: CASLGGGNTGELFF

d_gene: TRBD1
v_gene: TRBV4-1
abundance: once
j_gene: TRBJ1-2
CDR3nt: TGCGCCAGCAGCCAGAGGACAGGGGGCAACTATGGCTACACCTTC
CDR3aa: CASSQRTGGNYGYTF

d_gene: TRBD1
v_gene: TRBV15
abundance: NA
j_gene: TRBJ1-1
CDR3nt: TGTGCCACCAGCGGGACAGAGAACACTGAAGCTTTCTTT
CDR3aa: CATSGTENTEAFF

d_gene: TRBD1
v_gene: TRBV5-1
abundance: few
j_gene: TRBJ2-7
CDR3nt: TGCGCCAGCAGCAAAGACAGGGGCCGCATTTACGAGCAGTACTTC
CDR3aa: CASSKDRGRIYEQYF

d_gene: NA
v_gene: TRBV9
abundance: NA
j_gene: TRBJ2-7
CDR3nt: TGTGCCAGCAGCGTAGATGTTGGGGGGGCATCCTACGAGCAGTACTTC
CDR3aa: CASSVDVGGASYEQYF

d_gene: NA
v_gene: TRBV10-1
abundance: few
j_gene: TRBJ1-1
CDR3nt: TGCGCCAGCAGGGAAGCGGGGGGGACTGAAGCTTTCTTT
CDR3aa: CASREAGGTEAFF

d_gene: NA
v_gene: TRBV7-2
abundance: many
j_gene: TRBJ2-7
CDR3nt: TGTGCCAGCAGCTTTATTGGGACTTATAACGAGCAGTACTTC
CDR3aa: CASSFIGTYNEQYF

d_gene: TRBD2
v_gene: TRBV5-1
abundance: NA
j_gene: TRBJ2-5
CDR3nt: TGCGCCAGCAGCTTGTCACTAGCGGGGGGCCCGTACCAAGAGACCCAGTACTTC
CDR3aa: CASSLSLAGGPYQETQYF

d_gene: NA
v_gene: TRBV7-2
abundance: NA
j_gene: TRBJ2-5
CDR3nt: TGTGCCAGCAGCACTCAACCGGAGACCCAGTACTTC
CDR3aa: CASSTQPETQYF

d_gene: TRBD1
v_gene: TRBV15
abundance: NA
j_gene: TRBJ2-5
CDR3nt: TGTGCCACCAGCAGAGGGGACCCAAGGGCGGCAGGGGGCGCGTGGGGGACCCAGTACTTC
CDR3aa: CATSRGDPRAAGGAWGTQYF

d_gene: NA
v_gene: TRBV7-4
abundance: NA
j_gene: TRBJ2-7
CDR3nt: TGTGCCAGCAGCCTCAGGGGGGACTTAAGGGAGGAGCAGTACTTC
CDR3aa: CASSLRGDLREEQYF

d_gene: NA
v_gene: TRBV29-1
abundance: NA
j_gene: TRBJ1-1
CDR3nt: TGCAGCGTTCTCCGACAGTCAGTATCGGTGAACACTGAAGCTTTCTTT
CDR3aa: CSVLRQSVSVNTEAFF

d_gene: TRBD1
v_gene: TRBV7-6
abundance: NA
j_gene: TRBJ1-6
CDR3nt: TGTGCCAGCAGCTCCAGCGCGTCGGGACAGGGGTATTCACCCCTCCACTTT
CDR3aa: CASSSSASGQGYSPLHF